Each of the 27 T cell receptor beta chains below was sequenced from the same sample in a study of PD-L1 blockade in urothelial cancer. The protocol was immunoSEQ multiplex PCR, while the TCRdb copy is restricted to in-frame clones and leaves out a portion. This table has tens of thousands of clones, about 85% appearing once. This sample's time point: peripheral blood 6 weeks after treatment start. The sample in question was PBMCs, obtained around atezolizumab (anti-PD-L1) treatment. The receptor set was obtained from a man aged 50-59 years with urothelial cancer.

This clone was counted once. The chain carries TRBV19 and TRBJ2-7; D may be TRBD1 (5 bases). The CDR3 extends over 14 amino acids. Germline V lookup: CDR1 LNHDA, CDR2 SQIVND (reference sequence). Trimming shortened V by 7 bases and J by 2 bases, and 15 bases separated the two germline ends. The CDR3 nucleotides are TGTGCCAGTACCTCCGCTGGGGCACCCTACGAGCAGTACTTC. Amino acid sequence: CASTSAGAPYEQYF.

The gene calls are TRBV30 and TRBJ1-2, with D unresolved. The CDR3 is 12 residues long. Germline CDR1 and CDR2: GTSNPN and SVGIG (reference sequence). V lost 4 bases to trimming and J lost 8 bases, with 14 bases between them. CDR3 residues: CAWTALGGGYTF. The CDR3 bases are TGTGCCTGGACGGCCTTGGGAGGCGGCTACACCTTC.

V and J are TRBV19 and TRBJ2-5; 7 bases are shared with TRBD1. Trimming at V came to 4 bases and at J to 2 bases, leaving 4 bases not matched to a gene. In germline, CDR1 is LNHDA, CDR2 SQIVND (reference sequence). This CDR3 region has 14 residues. CDR3 DNA: TGTGCCAGTAGTACCGGGACAGCACAAGAGACCCAGTACTTC. Amino acids: CASSTGTAQETQYF.

The chain employs TRBV20-1 and TRBJ1-2; D gene uncertain. CDR1 is DFQATT and CDR2 is SNEGSKA in the germline V gene (reference sequence). This CDR3 is 10 amino acids long. Trimming removed 0 bases at V and 8 bases at J, with 4 bases between. The CDR3 here is CSAREQGYTF. Written as DNA, the CDR3 is TGCAGTGCTAGAGAACAGGGCTACACCTTC.

The chain has TRBV30 and TRBJ1-1; TRBD1 aligns across 7 bases. The CDR3 has 15 amino acids. V was pared by 6 bases and J by 2 bases, with 12 bases of the junction left unmatched. The germline gives CDR1 GTSNPN, CDR2 SVGIG (reference sequence). The CDR3 is CACITGAQGNTEAFF. The DNA of the CDR3 is TGTGCCTGTATCACAGGGGCCCAAGGAAACACTGAAGCTTTCTTT.

The V and J genes are TRBV28 and TRBJ1-5; 7 nucleotides align to TRBD1. The CDR3 covers 13 residues. V lost 8 bases, J lost 5 bases, and 6 bases stayed unmatched. The germline V gene has CDR1 MDHEN and CDR2 SYDVKM. CDR3 region: CASVQGWDQPQHF. The CDR3 region has the DNA TGTGCCAGCGTACAGGGGTGGGATCAGCCCCAGCATTTT. Variable domain in full (rest from reference TRBV28 and TRBJ1-5): DVKVTQSSRYLVKRTGEKVFLECVQDMDHENMFWYRQDPGLGLRLIYFSYDVKMKEKGDIPEGYSVSREKKERFSLILESASTNQTSMYLCASVQGWDQPQHFGDGTRLSIL.

The chain combines TRBV29-1 with TRBJ2-5, with 7 bases aligning to TRBD1. The length of the CDR3 is 12 residues. Trimming at V came to 6 bases and at J to 1 base, leaving 2 bases not matched to a gene. Germline lookup yields CDR1 SQVTM and CDR2 ANQGSEA. The chain's CDR3 is CSVGQSQETQYF. CDR3 nucleotide sequence: TGCAGCGTGGGACAGAGCCAAGAGACCCAGTACTTC.

The chain recombines TRBV15 with TRBJ2-3, with 7 bases that match TRBD2. J lost 0 bases, V lost 5 bases, and 8 bases had no gene match. Germline CDR1 reads LNHNV; CDR2 reads YYDKDF (reference sequence). The CDR3 loop spans 16 amino acids. CDR3 coding DNA: TGTGCCACCAGCGGGTGGGGAGGGATGAGCACAGATACGCAGTATTTT. Translating gives CATSGWGGMSTDTQYF.

This rearrangement joins TRBV7-9 to TRBJ2-3, with a weak D call TRBD2 (7 bases). In germline, CDR1 is SEHNR, CDR2 FQNEAQ (reference sequence). V lost 3 bases and J 3 bases, leaving 19 bases between the germline ends. This CDR3 is 17 amino acids long. DNA of the CDR3: TGTGCCAGCAGCTTCCACCCGGGGGGCACAGGGACAGATACGCAGTATTTT. Encoded protein: CASSFHPGGTGTDTQYF.

J is TRBJ2-5 and V is TRBV5-5, with 12 nucleotides matching TRBD1. This CDR3 is 15 amino acids long. J lost 2 bases, V lost 7 bases, and 6 bases had no gene match. The V gene's germline CDR1 is SGHKS and CDR2 YYEKEE (reference sequence). CDR3 residues: CASGGQGAYQETQYF. The CDR3 nucleotides are TGTGCCAGCGGGGGACAGGGGGCCTATCAAGAGACCCAGTACTTC.

V gene TRBV10-3 combines with J gene TRBJ2-3; 7 nucleotides line up with TRBD2. The CDR3 covers 15 residues. The germline CDR1 and CDR2 sequences are ENHRY and SYGVKD. V gave up 4 bases and J gave up 0 bases; unmatched junction bases: 4. CDR3 in DNA: TGTGCCATCAGTGGGCTAGCGGATAGCACAGATACGCAGTATTTT. Translated, it gives CAISGLADSTDTQYF.

J is TRBJ2-7 and V is TRBV2; 7 nucleotides agree with TRBD1. Germline-derived CDR1 and CDR2 are SNHLY and FYNNEI. CDR3 length equals 14 residues. J lost 2 bases, V lost 4 bases, and 5 bases had no gene match. The CDR3 DNA reads TGTGCCAGCAGTGCAGATCAGGGGGCCTACGAGCAGTACTTC. Protein product: CASSADQGAYEQYF.

V gene TRBV5-4 combines with J gene TRBJ2-5, with D possibly TRBD1 on 5 matching bases. The CDR3 covers 15 residues. Between the trimmed V and J ends, which lost 0 bases and 3 bases, there was a span of 12 bases. Germline V gene sequence: CDR1 SGHNT, CDR2 YYREEE (reference sequence). The CDR3 here is CASSLAPTDKETQYF. The CDR3 DNA reads as TGTGCCAGCAGCTTGGCCCCGACAGACAAAGAGACCCAGTACTTC.

The gene calls are TRBV7-2 and TRBJ2-3; 8 bases are shared with TRBD1. This CDR3 contains 15 residues. The germline CDR1 and CDR2 sequences are SGHTA and FQGNSA. V was pared by 5 bases and J by 0 bases, with 4 bases of the junction left unmatched. CDR3 sequence reads: CASSARTGSTDTQYF. The CDR3 region has the DNA TGTGCCAGCAGCGCCCGGACAGGGAGCACAGATACGCAGTATTTT.

The chain combines TRBV30 with TRBJ2-7, with 9 positions matching TRBD1. CDR1 and CDR2 (germline): GTSNPN, SVGIG (reference sequence). The CDR3 has 14 amino acids. Unmatched junction bases numbered 5, after V lost 0 bases and J lost 5 bases. The CDR3 DNA follows: TGTGCCTGGAGTGTAACAGGGGGCATAGACGAGCAGTACTTC. Translating gives CAWSVTGGIDEQYF.

The CDR3 spells CASTRGERTEAFF. The CDR3 DNA follows: TGTGCCAGCACCAGGGGAGAGCGCACTGAAGCTTTCTTT. The chain recombines TRBV6-6 with TRBJ1-1; TRBD1 might be the D (6 bases). Trimming stripped 7 bases from V and 4 bases from J, with 13 bases between. CDR3 length equals 13 residues. The germline V gene encodes CDR1 MNHNY and CDR2 SVGAGI (reference sequence).

This rearrangement joins TRBV6-9 to TRBJ2-5, with a possible D match to TRBD2 (6 bases). V shed 6 bases and J shed 2 bases, with 19 bases lying between them. Germline CDR1 reads MNHGY; CDR2 reads SVAAGI. The CDR3 is made up of 16 amino acids. The chain's CDR3 is CASSLTGLAGQETQYF. CDR3 in DNA: TGTGCCAGCAGCCTTACCGGACTGGCGGGGCAAGAGACCCAGTACTTC.

The chain recombines TRBV15 with TRBJ2-7; 9 nucleotides line up with TRBD1. The germline gives CDR1 LNHNV, CDR2 YYDKDF (reference sequence). CDR3 length: 16 residues. Trimming at V came to 5 bases and at J to 4 bases, leaving 12 bases not matched to a gene. The CDR3 sequence: CATSGDRATLIYEQYF. For the CDR3, the DNA is TGTGCCACCAGCGGGGACAGGGCGACCCTTATTTACGAGCAGTACTTC.

Regarding this clone: The junction departs from the called germline gene at one end, perhaps through a read error. The same CDR3 can be traced to other DNA sequences in this sample. The chain couples TRBV27 to TRBJ2-2; tentative D call: TRBD1 (6 bases). Looked up from germline, CDR1 is MNHEY and CDR2 is SMNVEV (reference sequence). This CDR3 has 16 amino acids. The CDR3 is CASSLSDRISTGELFF. CDR3 nucleotides: TGTGCCAGCAGTTTATCAGACAGGATATCCACCGGAGAGCTGTTTTTT.

The V gene is TRBV27, the J gene TRBJ2-7; D is unresolved. This CDR3 has 14 amino acids. The germline V gene encodes CDR1 MNHEY and CDR2 SMNVEV (reference sequence). The V gene lost 0 bases and the J gene lost 2 bases, with 8 bases spanning the gap. CDR3 loop: CASSLSPFAYEQYF. The CDR3, as DNA: TGTGCCAGCAGTTTATCCCCATTTGCCTACGAGCAGTACTTC.

The chain is built from TRBV11-2 and TRBJ2-3; D is undetermined. The CDR3 is 16 amino acids. Germline CDR1 and CDR2: SGHAT and FQNNGV. Trimming removed 1 base at V and 0 bases at J, with 11 bases between. The CDR3 nucleotides read TGTGCCAGCAGCTTAGTTCGGCAGACAAGCACAGATACGCAGTATTTT. Its protein is CASSLVRQTSTDTQYF.

The chain uses TRBV29-1 and TRBJ2-7; 11 nucleotides agree with TRBD1. This CDR3 spans 15 amino acids. V shed 0 bases and J 4 bases; nucleotides not matched to a gene: 5. Germline V gives CDR1 SQVTM, CDR2 ANQGSEA. CDR3 region: CSVEDIGQGAYEQYF. Here the CDR3 DNA reads TGCAGCGTTGAAGATATCGGACAGGGGGCGTACGAGCAGTACTTC.

This clone was seen only once. The genes are TRBV28 and TRBJ2-7, with a weak D call TRBD2 (6 bases). The CDR3 runs 13 residues. Germline CDR1 and CDR2: MDHEN and SYDVKM. The V end was cut by 8 bases, the J end by 2 bases, with 13 bases between. This chain's CDR3 is CASVLGGTYEQYF. CDR3 DNA: TGTGCCAGCGTATTAGGCGGGACCTACGAGCAGTACTTC. Full variable domain (remainder filled in from reference TRBV28 and TRBJ2-7): DVKVTQSSRYLVKRTGEKVFLECVQDMDHENMFWYRQDPGLGLRLIYFSYDVKMKEKGDIPEGYSVSREKKERFSLILESASTNQTSMYLCASVLGGTYEQYFGPGTRLTVT.

The chain has TRBV18 and TRBJ1-1; 7 bases agree with TRBD1. Germline assignment: CDR1 KGHSH and CDR2 LQKENI. This CDR3 is built from 15 residues. The V segment lost 3 bases and the J segment 1 base; nucleotides outside the gene matches: 5. CDR3 sequence (DNA): TGTGCCAGCTCACCTTCCGGGACAGAGAACACTGAAGCTTTCTTT. The encoded protein is CASSPSGTENTEAFF.

The chain uses TRBV18 and TRBJ1-5; TRBD1 is a possible D gene (5 bases). The ends were cut back, 0 bases at V and 9 bases at J, with 9 bases in the middle. This CDR3 is 13 amino acids long. Germline V gene lookup returns CDR1 KGHSH and CDR2 LQKENI. The CDR3 reads CASSPPAGRPQHF. CDR3 sequence (DNA): TGTGCCAGCTCACCACCAGCGGGGCGGCCCCAGCATTTT.

The rearrangement joins TRBV6-1 to TRBJ1-2; TRBD1 is a possible D gene (5 bases). This CDR3 has 14 residues. V was shortened by 3 bases and J by 1 base, with 9 bases between the two germline ends. CDR1 and CDR2 from the germline V gene are MNHNS and SASEGT. The DNA of the CDR3 is TGTGCCAGCAGTGATAGGGGTATTAACTATGGCTACACCTTC. Protein sequence: CASSDRGINYGYTF.

This clone was recorded once. The gene calls are TRBV19 and TRBJ2-5; TRBD1 matches 7 bases. With 5 bases clipped from V and 9 bases from J, the junction kept 9 bases outside the gene matches. The CDR3 length is 13 residues. Germline V gene sequence: CDR1 LNHDA, CDR2 SQIVND (reference sequence). Written as DNA, the CDR3 is TGTGCCAGTAGTCCCGGGACAGCAGTAGCCCAGTACTTC. It specifies CASSPGTAVAQYF.